A selection of T cell receptor beta chains follows, all from one sample in a study of CD8+CD57+ T cells in acquired aplastic anemia. TCRdb called the reads again in MiXCR, with one record for every CDR3 protein. Among 250,000 to 350,000 distinct CDR3 sequences listed, 55% to 60% were seen once. The sequenced material came from sorted CD4+, CD8+, or CD8+CD57+ T cells (not recorded which) from PBMCs. The receptors derive from a human donor with severe aplastic anemia or a healthy control (not recorded which). The CDR3 runs from the conserved cysteine through the conserved F or W. The D gene is left open where the match is weak. For some rows the clone size is stated as once, few or many, or as a class when expanded; others skip it.

>TRBV10-3|many|.|TRBJ2-4
CAISDGENIQYF
TGTGCCATCAGTGATGGCGAAAACATTCAGTACTTC
>TRBV5-1|many|.|TRBJ2-2
CASSSVSGRLNTGELFF
TGCGCCAGCAGCTCCGTCTCGGGGCGGTTGAACACCGGGGAGCTGTTTTTT
>TRBV24-1|.|.|TRBJ2-7
CATSDFPPGEQYF
TGTGCCACCAGTGATTTTCCCCCCGGGGAGCAGTACTTC
>TRBV10-2|few|TRBD1|TRBJ1-2
CASSPRDSLRYGYTF
TGCGCCAGCAGTCCCCGGGACAGTCTTCGTTATGGCTACACCTTC
>TRBV18|.|TRBD1|TRBJ1-2
CASSPRDSLNYGYTF
TGTGCCAGCTCACCAAGGGACAGCCTCAACTATGGCTACACCTTC
>TRBV3-1|.|.|TRBJ1-3
CASSQVPGQGNTTYF
TGTGCCAGCAGCCAAGTGCCAGGGCAAGGAAACACCACATATTTT
>TRBV7-3|.|TRBD1|TRBJ2-1
CASSLIPSRGQANEQFF
TGTGCCAGCAGCTTAATACCCTCAAGGGGACAGGCGAATGAGCAGTTCTTC
>TRBV20-1|many|.|TRBJ1-1
CSASSPGGYTEAFF
TGCAGTGCTAGCTCCCCCGGGGGGTACACTGAAGCTTTCTTT
>TRBV5-6|many|TRBD1|TRBJ1-6
CASSSTGVSYNSPLHF
TGTGCCAGCAGCTCGACAGGGGTCTCCTATAATTCACCCCTCCACTTT
>TRBV2|.|.|TRBJ1-5
CASSEIKNQPQHF
TGTGCCAGCAGTGAAATCAAGAATCAGCCCCAGCATTTT
>TRBV14|.|.|TRBJ2-5
CASSLGSLANQETQYF
TGTGCCAGCAGCTTAGGGAGCCTAGCGAACCAAGAGACCCAGTACTTC
>TRBV7-3|.|.|TRBJ2-7
CASSLTGGPEQYF
TGTGCCAGCAGCTTAACGGGGGGTCCCGAGCAGTACTTC
>TRBV7-2|many|.|TRBJ1-6
CASSAPVSSPLHF
TGTGCCAGCAGCGCTCCTGTGAGTTCACCCCTCCACTTT
>TRBV11-2|many|TRBD1|TRBJ1-2
CASSPRSNRGPVLHYGYTF
TGTGCCAGCAGCCCGAGATCGAACAGGGGGCCCGTCCTGCACTATGGCTACACCTTC
>TRBV20-1|.|.|TRBJ2-7
CSARQRTQSSYEQYF
TGCAGTGCCCGCCAGAGGACCCAAAGCTCCTACGAGCAGTACTTC
>TRBV7-2|few|TRBD1|TRBJ1-1
CASSLAGTGEAFF
TGTGCCAGCAGCTTGGCAGGGACAGGGGAAGCTTTCTTT
>TRBV9|.|.|TRBJ2-3
CASSDSARTDTQYF
TGTGCCAGCAGTGATAGCGCCCGCACAGATACGCAGTATTTT
>TRBV20-1|few|.|TRBJ1-6
CSAITGQRVRSPLRF
TGCAGTGCTATAACCGGACAGCGGGTACGTTCACCCCTCCGCTTT
>TRBV19|.|.|TRBJ2-1
CASSIGPQSYNEQFF
TGTGCCAGTAGTATAGGACCCCAGTCCTACAATGAGCAGTTCTTC
>TRBV20-1|.|TRBD2|TRBJ2-5
CSAREASGSLSSWQETQYF
TGCAGTGCTAGAGAAGCTAGCGGGAGTCTATCAAGTTGGCAAGAGACCCAGTACTTC
>TRBV6-1|many|TRBD2|TRBJ2-3
CASSTILAGGTDTQYF
TGTGCCAGCAGTACGATACTAGCGGGGGGCACAGATACGCAGTATTTT
>TRBV10-2|many|.|TRBJ2-7
CASSIGYEQYF
TGTGCCAGTAGTATTGGCTACGAGCAGTACTTC
>TRBV18|few|TRBD1|TRBJ2-3
CASSRRDGTANTDTQYF
TGTGCCAGCTCACGCAGAGATGGGACAGCCAACACAGATACGCAGTATTTT
>TRBV10-3|few|TRBD2|TRBJ2-7
CAIGTTTSTYEQYF
TGTGCCATCGGTACGACGACTAGCACCTACGAGCAGTACTTC
>TRBV2|.|.|TRBJ1-5
CASMLTGNQPQHF
TGTGCCAGCATGCTGACAGGCAATCAGCCCCAGCATTTT
>TRBV20-1|many|.|TRBJ2-1
CSATPESSPYNEQFF
TGCAGTGCCACCCCTGAGTCCTCTCCCTACAATGAGCAGTTCTTC
>TRBV7-9|few|.|TRBJ2-1
CASSLSGSYNEQFF
TGTGCCAGCAGCTTAAGCGGCTCCTACAATGAGCAGTTCTTC
>TRBV29-1|many|.|TRBJ2-2
CSARGGRGAGELFF
TGCAGCGCGCGAGGAGGACGGGGCGCCGGGGAGCTGTTTTTT
>TRBV6-5|many|.|TRBJ1-3
CASSYAPHHSGNTIYF
TGTGCCAGCAGTTACGCCCCACATCACTCTGGAAACACCATATATTTT
>TRBV29-1|.|TRBD2|TRBJ2-1
CSAVGRLLAGGYNEQFF
TGCAGCGCCGTAGGGAGGTTACTAGCGGGGGGTTACAATGAGCAGTTCTTC
>TRBV10-3|.|TRBD1|TRBJ2-3
CAISEGLGQGTDTQYF
TGTGCCATCAGTGAAGGATTGGGACAGGGCACAGATACGCAGTATTTT
>TRBV19|.|TRBD2|TRBJ2-1
CATAPWTSGGESYNEQFF
TGTGCCACCGCCCCATGGACTAGCGGGGGGGAGTCCTACAATGAGCAGTTCTTC
>TRBV25-1|many|TRBD2|TRBJ2-1
CASSRGIAGGNEQFF
TGTGCCAGCAGTAGAGGCATAGCGGGGGGCAATGAGCAGTTCTTC
>TRBV20-1|.|.|TRBJ2-1
CSANPANYNEQFF
TGCAGTGCTAACCCAGCTAACTACAATGAGCAGTTCTTC
>TRBV29-1|once|.|TRBJ2-7
CSVEVSDRNYEQYF
TGCAGCGTTGAAGTATCGGACAGAAACTACGAGCAGTACTTC
>TRBV15|.|TRBD1|TRBJ2-7
CATSRARDSSYEQYF
TGTGCCACCAGCAGAGCCCGGGACAGCTCCTACGAGCAGTACTTC
>TRBV7-8|.|TRBD2|TRBJ2-3
CASSLLAARPDTQYF
TGTGCCAGCAGCCTTCTAGCGGCTAGGCCAGATACGCAGTATTTT
>TRBV7-2|.|TRBD1|TRBJ1-5
CASSLRQGRNQPQHF
TGTGCCAGCAGCCTCAGACAGGGTCGCAATCAGCCCCAGCATTTT
>TRBV27|few|.|TRBJ1-4
CASSFFPGGNNEKLFF
TGTGCCAGCAGTTTCTTTCCCGGAGGTAATAATGAAAAACTGTTTTTT
>TRBV4-1|many|.|TRBJ1-6
CASSPMELYNSPLHF
TGCGCCAGCAGCCCCATGGAGCTTTATAATTCACCCCTCCACTTT
>TRBV7-3|few|.|TRBJ2-7
CASSLSFSSGEQYF
TGTGCCAGCAGCTTAAGCTTCTCCTCGGGCGAGCAGTACTTC
>TRBV2|.|TRBD1|TRBJ1-2
CASSVGQGYYGYTF
TGTGCCAGCAGTGTGGGACAGGGGTACTATGGCTACACCTTC
>TRBV10-3|.|TRBD1|TRBJ1-1
CAISERDSPEAFF
TGTGCCATCAGTGAGAGGGACAGCCCTGAAGCTTTCTTT
>TRBV5-1|many|.|TRBJ1-1
CASSLDPVNTEAFF
TGCGCCAGCAGCTTGGATCCGGTGAACACTGAAGCTTTCTTT
>TRBV20-1|.|.|TRBJ1-3
CSARTVSGNTIYF
TGCAGTGCTAGGACAGTCTCTGGAAACACCATATATTTT
>TRBV2|.|.|TRBJ2-3
CASGDWQLDADTQYF
TGTGCCAGCGGTGATTGGCAGCTTGATGCAGATACGCAGTATTTT
>TRBV7-9|.|.|TRBJ1-1
CASSLSESGNTEAFF
TGTGCCAGCAGCTTGTCGGAATCTGGAAACACTGAAGCTTTCTTT
>TRBV4-2|many|TRBD2|TRBJ2-7
CASSQDTGGASYEQYF
TGTGCCAGCAGCCAAGATACGGGGGGAGCCTCCTACGAGCAGTACTTC
>TRBV15|.|.|TRBJ2-3
CATSRDRVSTDTQYF
TGTGCCACCAGCAGAGATCGGGTTAGCACAGATACGCAGTATTTT
>TRBV19|.|TRBD1|TRBJ2-7
CASSIGQGSYEQHF
TGTGCCAGTAGTATAGGACAGGGCTCCTACGAGCAGCACTTC
>TRBV5-8|.|.|TRBJ1-2
CASSWDGPYGYTF
TGTGCCAGCAGTTGGGACGGCCCCTATGGCTACACCTTC
>TRBV2|.|TRBD1|TRBJ2-5
CAIGDREETQYF
TGTGCCATCGGGGACAGGGAAGAGACCCAGTACTTC
>TRBV20-1|many|.|TRBJ1-5
CSARGSGDQPQHF
TGCAGTGCTAGAGGGTCGGGGGATCAGCCCCAGCATTTT
>TRBV7-9|.|.|TRBJ2-2
CAGTAQGDTGELFF
TGTGCCGGGACGGCGCAGGGAGACACCGGGGAGCTGTTTTTT
>TRBV10-3|.|.|TRBJ2-2
CAISESDITGELFF
TGTGCCATCAGTGAGTCGGACATAACCGGGGAGCTGTTTTTT